This TCR beta chain was recorded in a study of blood T cell repertoires in COVID-19. The assay was immunoSEQ multiplex PCR, and TCRdb's table has in-frame clones only and misses some. The table lists about 60,000 clones, over 75% of them singletons. The CDR3 is 14 residues long. Germline V CDR1 and CDR2: SGHRS, YFSETQ. The V end was cut by 0 bases, the J end by 3 bases, with 10 bases between. This TCR was recovered from a human donor in a cohort sampled during active COVID-19. This chain links TRBV5-1 with TRBJ2-7, with D possibly TRBD1 on 6 matching bases. Sequenced sample: peripheral blood. CDR3 amino acids: CASSLVAQGYEQYF. The CDR3 DNA reads TGCGCCAGCAGCTTGGTCGCACAGGGCTACGAGCAGTACTTC.